Listed below are T cell receptor beta chains from one sample, sequenced in a study of OX40 agonist ivuxolimab in advanced cancers. The repertoire was sequenced with immunoSEQ multiplex PCR; TCRdb's copy has only in-frame clones and lacks some. Of approximately 90,000 clones detected, roughly 89% appear once; the ten largest clones hold 0.65% to 0.95%. The sample here was CD4+ or CD8+ T cells sorted from blood, taken in a trial of the OX40 agonist ivuxolimab. These receptors were taken from an adult with an advanced solid tumor such as melanoma, head and neck, liver or kidney cancer. Each CDR3 is given with its conserved first and last residue. The D gene is left open where the match is weak. Size tells how often a clone was seen (once, few, many) or the class of an expanded clone, and some rows leave it out.

clone size	D gene	V gene	J gene	CDR3 DNA	CDR3 protein
.	TRBD2	TRBV7-9	TRBJ2-3	TGTGCCAGCAGCGGGGAGGGTACGCAGTATTTT	CASSGEGTQYF
once	.	TRBV12-1	TRBJ2-3	TGTGCCAGCAGCTCCGGGGACAGCTCAGATACGCAGTATTTT	CASSSGDSSDTQYF
.	TRBD1	TRBV10-3	TRBJ2-1	TGTGCCATCAATCGGGACAGAATCGGGGAGCAGTTCTTC	CAINRDRIGEQFF
.	.	TRBV28	TRBJ2-5	TGTGCCAGCAGTTTAAGGCAGAGAAAAGAGACCCAGTACTTC	CASSLRQRKETQYF
.	.	TRBV7-2	TRBJ2-7	TGTGCCAGCAGCTTCAGGCAGGGTTACGAGCAGTACTTC	CASSFRQGYEQYF
.	TRBD1	TRBV7-9	TRBJ1-4	TGTGCCAGCAGCAGCTTAGGGGGCGATCCCGAAAAACTGTTTTTT	CASSSLGGDPEKLFF
.	TRBD2	TRBV6-5	TRBJ2-1	TGTGCCAGCAGCCCTCGGCCCGGGGGGGCCGATGAGCAGTTCTTC	CASSPRPGGADEQFF
.	TRBD1	TRBV18	TRBJ1-2	TGTGCCAGCTCACCCAGCGAGACAGGGGTGTTCTATGGCTACACCTTC	CASSPSETGVFYGYTF
.	.	TRBV18	TRBJ2-5	TGTGCCAGCTCACGGGAATGGGGAGAGACCCAGTACTTC	CASSREWGETQYF
.	.	TRBV6-1	TRBJ1-2	TGTGCCAGCAGTGAAGGGCACCTAACTATGCGTGGCTACACCTTC	CASSEGHLTMRGYTF
.	.	TRBV7-2	TRBJ2-3	TGTGCCAGCAGCCCCCCAGGTGGGGGGCACACAGATACGCAGTATTTT	CASSPPGGGHTDTQYF
.	TRBD1	TRBV12-5	TRBJ2-1	TGTGCTAGTGGTATAAACAGGGGAACCTACAATGAGCAGTTCTTC	CASGINRGTYNEQFF
.	TRBD1	TRBV28	TRBJ2-7	TGTGCCAGCAGTTCGGGGACAGGGTCCTACGAGCAGTACTTC	CASSSGTGSYEQYF
.	.	TRBV28	TRBJ1-1	TGTGCCAGCAGTCCGGGCCTAAGCAAGTCTGAAGCTTTCTTT	CASSPGLSKSEAFF
.	TRBD2	TRBV19	TRBJ2-1	TGTGCCAGTAGTATTTGGAGCGGGGGCGCCTACAATGAGCAGTTCTTC	CASSIWSGGAYNEQFF
.	.	TRBV28	TRBJ1-6	TGTGCCAGCAGTTTAATCGCGAGCTCCTATAATTCACCCCTCCACTTT	CASSLIASSYNSPLHF
few	TRBD2	TRBV10-3	TRBJ2-5	TGTGCCATCAGTGAGACTAGCGGGCCCCAAGAGACCCAGTACTTC	CAISETSGPQETQYF
.	.	TRBV28	TRBJ2-1	TGTGCCAGCAGTTCCCAGGGGGGGCCCCTTTACAATGAGCAGTTCTTC	CASSSQGGPLYNEQFF
.	.	TRBV7-9	TRBJ1-1	TGTGCCAGCAGCTTAGGGGTCGGGAACACTGAAGCTTTCTTT	CASSLGVGNTEAFF
.	TRBD1	TRBV6-6	TRBJ2-2	TGTGCCAGCACCGTGGGACAGACGAACACCGGGGAGCTGTTTTTT	CASTVGQTNTGELFF
few	.	TRBV28	TRBJ2-7	TGTGCCAGCACAGGACGGGCAACAAGGGAGCAGTACTTC	CASTGRATREQYF
.	TRBD1	TRBV14	TRBJ1-1	TGTGCCAGCAGCCGCCAGGGGGCAAGGGGGACTGAAGCTTTCTTT	CASSRQGARGTEAFF
.	TRBD1	TRBV5-5	TRBJ1-5	TGTGCCAGCAGCTTTGGACAGGGGACGAATCAGCCCCAGCATTTT	CASSFGQGTNQPQHF
.	.	TRBV6-6	TRBJ1-1	TGTGCCAGCAGACCCACTAGTGGGGCGAACACTGAAGCTTTCTTT	CASRPTSGANTEAFF
.	.	TRBV18	TRBJ1-1	TGTGCCAGCTCACGAAATCCTGGGGGCGATGAAGCTTTCTTT	CASSRNPGGDEAFF
.	.	TRBV7-3	TRBJ1-2	TGTGCCAGCAGCTTCGCAGGGGCCGGCTATGGCTACACCTTC	CASSFAGAGYGYTF
.	.	TRBV9	TRBJ2-5	TGTGCCAGCAGCGTAGGCCGAGGAAGTGATGAGACCCAGTACTTC	CASSVGRGSDETQYF
.	TRBD2	TRBV5-1	TRBJ2-5	TGCGCCAGCAGCTTGGCGGGGCGGGGGGACCAAGAGACCCAGTACTTC	CASSLAGRGDQETQYF
.	.	TRBV19	TRBJ1-2	TGTGCCACGAGTACACCCGGTCCCTATGGCTACACCTTC	CATSTPGPYGYTF
once	TRBD2	TRBV25-1	TRBJ2-1	TGTGCCAGCAGTATCCCGGGACTAGGTTCGTATGAGCAGTTCTTC	CASSIPGLGSYEQFF
.	.	TRBV5-5	TRBJ2-7	TGTGCCAGCAGCTTGGCGGGGGGACAGTTCATCTCCTACGAGCAGTACTTC	CASSLAGGQFISYEQYF
.	.	TRBV10-3	TRBJ2-4	TGTGCCATCAGTGGAGGGTCGGACATTCAGTACTTC	CAISGGSDIQYF
.	TRBD1	TRBV23-1	TRBJ2-7	TGCGCCAGCAGCCTAGCACCACCCCCCGGGACAGAAGATTCCTACGAGCAGTACTTC	CASSLAPPPGTEDSYEQYF
.	.	TRBV28	TRBJ1-3	TGTGCCAGCAGCATCCGGGGCATATCTGGAAACACCATATATTTT	CASSIRGISGNTIYF
.	.	TRBV19	TRBJ1-3	TGTGCCAGTAGTGTCGGGATTATTGGAAACACCATATATTTT	CASSVGIIGNTIYF
.	.	TRBV28	TRBJ1-1	TGTGCCAGCTGCGGCTCCACTGAAGCTTTCTTT	CASCGSTEAFF
once	.	TRBV6-5	TRBJ1-2	TGTGCCAGCAGTTACTCGAGTCAGGGGAAGGGTGGCTACACCTTC	CASSYSSQGKGGYTF
.	TRBD1	TRBV4-3	TRBJ1-4	TGCGCCAGCAGCCAAGAAGGGGCAGGGGGGCGAAAACTGTTTTTT	CASSQEGAGGRKLFF
.	TRBD1	TRBV15	TRBJ1-3	TGTGCCACCAGCAGAGATCAGGGGGGAAGCTCTGGAAACACCATATATTTT	CATSRDQGGSSGNTIYF
.	.	TRBV10-2	TRBJ2-5	TGCGCCAGCCGACAGGTCGTTGGAGAGACCCAGTACTTC	CASRQVVGETQYF
once	TRBD1	TRBV2	TRBJ1-1	TGTGCCAGCAGTGGGGGACAGGGAGCTTTCTTT	CASSGGQGAFF
.	TRBD1	TRBV10-3	TRBJ1-5	TGTGCCATCAGTGACGCCGTGGACAGGGTTGGGCGGCCCCAGCATTTT	CAISDAVDRVGRPQHF
.	TRBD1	TRBV28	TRBJ1-5	TGTGCCAGCAGCCTACCTGGCGGGTGGACAGGAGGATCCAATCAGCCCCAGCATTTT	CASSLPGGWTGGSNQPQHF
.	TRBD1	TRBV7-9	TRBJ1-2	TGTGCCAGCAGCTTGGACAGGGTCCTTAACTATGGCTACACCTTC	CASSLDRVLNYGYTF
.	TRBD1	TRBV7-9	TRBJ2-5	TGTGCCAGCAGCCCACCCTCGACAGGGAGAATCGAGACCCAGTACTTC	CASSPPSTGRIETQYF
.	.	TRBV27	TRBJ1-2	TGTGCCAGCAGTTTAAGGCGGTCCTTCTATGGCTACACCTTC	CASSLRRSFYGYTF
.	TRBD2	TRBV6-5	TRBJ2-2	TGTGCCAGCAGTTGGGGGGACTATAACACCGGGGAGCTGTTTTTT	CASSWGDYNTGELFF
.	.	TRBV18	TRBJ1-1	TGTGCCAGCTCACCATGGGCAGGGGACCTGAACACTGAAGCTTTCTTT	CASSPWAGDLNTEAFF